The entry below gives a single T cell receptor (beta chain) sequence along with its context. Its antigen is undetermined. The table came from immunoSEQ multiplex PCR; TCRdb's copy has only in-frame clones and leaves some out. The table shows around 1,100,000 clones, with 70% to 80% occurring only once. These data belong to a study of shared clonotypes between healthy human individuals. Study overall: Plates per donor: three CD4 naive, three CD4 memory, two CD8 naive, one CD8 memory.

Study results and limitations: Naive subsets, compared against memory subsets, generally had larger estimated richness values. Among donors, sharing of clonotypes was expected to be affected by sequencing depth. Naive CD4 clonotypes were shared across a handful of donors at 4% to 5%.

After removal of 5 bases from V and 1 base from J, the junction contained 5 bases not matched to a gene. This CDR3 is 15 amino acids long. CDR1 is MDHEN and CDR2 is SYDVKM in the germline V gene. Sequenced sample: memory CD4+ T cells from PBMCs. Subset specified: CD45RA-negative fraction. The source of this sequence is a man younger than 30 in good health. Some clones in this sample may be carry-over from other donors' samples. The rearrangement uses TRBV28 and TRBJ2-3, with 8 bases that match TRBD2. CDR3 residues: CASSAPTSGTDTQYF. In DNA form, the CDR3 reads TGTGCCAGCAGTGCCCCGACTAGCGGCACAGATACGCAGTATTTT.